This is a list of T cell receptor beta chains from one sample in a study of OX40 agonist ivuxolimab in advanced cancers. Sequencing was performed with immunoSEQ multiplex PCR; in TCRdb, only in-frame clones are kept and a portion is missing. This table holds about 72,000 clones, roughly 87% found once. Specimen: CD4+ or CD8+ T cells sorted from blood, collected in a trial of the OX40 agonist ivuxolimab. The receptors come from an adult with an advanced solid tumor such as melanoma, head and neck, liver or kidney cancer. The CDR3 runs from the conserved cysteine through the conserved F or W. The order of the fields is clone size, V gene, J gene, D gene, CDR3 DNA, CDR3 protein. The D gene is left open where the match is weak. The listing skips clone size in some rows; elsewhere it reads once, few, many or a size class.

clone_size: .; v_call: TRBV6-1; j_call: TRBJ2-7; d_call: .; cdr3_nt: TGTGCCAGCAGTGTCCGGGAGCAGTACTTC; cdr3_aa: CASSVREQYF
clone_size: .; v_call: TRBV6-5; j_call: TRBJ1-4; d_call: .; cdr3_nt: TGTGCCAGCAGTTACTCGAGAGGGGCAGGGGATGAAAAACTGTTTTTT; cdr3_aa: CASSYSRGAGDEKLFF
clone_size: .; v_call: TRBV2; j_call: TRBJ2-2; d_call: .; cdr3_nt: TGTGCCAGCAGTGAAGAAGTAGCGAACACCGGGGAGCTGTTTTTT; cdr3_aa: CASSEEVANTGELFF
clone_size: once; v_call: TRBV9; j_call: TRBJ1-6; d_call: .; cdr3_nt: TGTGCCAGCAGCTTCACCTCCGGGCCGAATTCACCCCTCCACTTT; cdr3_aa: CASSFTSGPNSPLHF
clone_size: .; v_call: TRBV9; j_call: TRBJ1-4; d_call: TRBD1; cdr3_nt: TGTGCCAGCAGCTTTTTCGGGACAGGGGAGGAAAAACTGTTTTTT; cdr3_aa: CASSFFGTGEEKLFF
clone_size: .; v_call: TRBV7-2; j_call: TRBJ2-3; d_call: TRBD2; cdr3_nt: TGTGCCAGCAGCTTTGGACTAGCTTCAGATACGCAGTATTTT; cdr3_aa: CASSFGLASDTQYF
clone_size: .; v_call: TRBV5-6; j_call: TRBJ1-1; d_call: .; cdr3_nt: TGTGCCAGCAGCTTGGCGGGGGCCGGAACTTTCTTT; cdr3_aa: CASSLAGAGTFF
clone_size: .; v_call: TRBV5-1; j_call: TRBJ2-2; d_call: .; cdr3_nt: TGCGCCAGCAGCTTGGAGGGTGGTGCCGGGGAGCTGTTTTTT; cdr3_aa: CASSLEGGAGELFF
clone_size: .; v_call: TRBV5-4; j_call: TRBJ1-1; d_call: TRBD1; cdr3_nt: TGTGCCAGCAGCTCAAAGACGGACAGGAGAGGAGCAGCTTTCTTT; cdr3_aa: CASSSKTDRRGAAFF
clone_size: .; v_call: TRBV6-1; j_call: TRBJ2-7; d_call: .; cdr3_nt: TGTGCCAGCAGTGCCCTACAGGGAGTGGTCTCCTACGAGCAGTACTTC; cdr3_aa: CASSALQGVVSYEQYF
clone_size: .; v_call: TRBV5-6; j_call: TRBJ1-2; d_call: .; cdr3_nt: TGTGCCAGCAGCTACAGGGACTATGGCTACACCTTC; cdr3_aa: CASSYRDYGYTF
clone_size: .; v_call: TRBV28; j_call: TRBJ2-1; d_call: .; cdr3_nt: TGTGCCAGCAGGGGGGCCAACTCCTACAATGAGCAGTTCTTC; cdr3_aa: CASRGANSYNEQFF
clone_size: .; v_call: TRBV5-8; j_call: TRBJ2-1; d_call: .; cdr3_nt: TGTGCCAGCAGCGTCGGACAACAGAGAGAGCAGTTCTTC; cdr3_aa: CASSVGQQREQFF
clone_size: .; v_call: TRBV6-5; j_call: TRBJ1-2; d_call: TRBD1; cdr3_nt: TGTGCCAGCAGCAAGGCAGGGGGCGCCTACTATGGCTACACCTTC; cdr3_aa: CASSKAGGAYYGYTF
clone_size: .; v_call: TRBV5-5; j_call: TRBJ2-1; d_call: .; cdr3_nt: TGTGCCAGCAGCTTGCGGGGTCCAGGGTACAATGAGCAGTTCTTC; cdr3_aa: CASSLRGPGYNEQFF
clone_size: .; v_call: TRBV6-6; j_call: TRBJ1-5; d_call: .; cdr3_nt: TGTGCCAGCAGCTCAGCCGTGGGGCCCCAGCATTTT; cdr3_aa: CASSSAVGPQHF
clone_size: .; v_call: TRBV6-5; j_call: TRBJ2-3; d_call: .; cdr3_nt: TGTGCCAGCAGTTACTCCCGGGTAGATACGCAGTATTTT; cdr3_aa: CASSYSRVDTQYF
clone_size: few; v_call: TRBV10-3; j_call: TRBJ1-2; d_call: .; cdr3_nt: TGTGCGATCGGATCCAGTACCGCTTCCTATGGCTACACCTTC; cdr3_aa: CAIGSSTASYGYTF
clone_size: few; v_call: TRBV5-4; j_call: TRBJ2-7; d_call: .; cdr3_nt: TGTGCCAGCAGCTTTTCAGCTGGGATCTACGAGCAGTACTTC; cdr3_aa: CASSFSAGIYEQYF
clone_size: .; v_call: TRBV5-1; j_call: TRBJ1-2; d_call: .; cdr3_nt: TGCGCCAGCAGCTTGACCGGGACTTCTGTCCAGATCGATAACTATGGCTACACCTTC; cdr3_aa: CASSLTGTSVQIDNYGYTF
clone_size: .; v_call: TRBV5-1; j_call: TRBJ2-5; d_call: .; cdr3_nt: TGCGCCAGCAGGGCCGAGGACGAGACCCAGTACTTC; cdr3_aa: CASRAEDETQYF
clone_size: .; v_call: TRBV11-2; j_call: TRBJ2-7; d_call: .; cdr3_nt: TGTGCCAGCAGCCGGGTGGGGGCTAGGACCTACGAGCAGTACTTC; cdr3_aa: CASSRVGARTYEQYF
clone_size: .; v_call: TRBV7-9; j_call: TRBJ2-1; d_call: .; cdr3_nt: TGTGCCAGCGGATTCGGCGGCTCCTACAATGAGCAGTTCTTC; cdr3_aa: CASGFGGSYNEQFF
clone_size: .; v_call: TRBV29-1; j_call: TRBJ1-2; d_call: TRBD1; cdr3_nt: TGCAGCGTTGCCCCGGACAGGGCAGTCTATGGCTACACCTTC; cdr3_aa: CSVAPDRAVYGYTF
clone_size: .; v_call: TRBV5-4; j_call: TRBJ2-5; d_call: TRBD2; cdr3_nt: TGTGCCAGCAGCCCTAGCGGGGGAGAGACCCAGTACTTC; cdr3_aa: CASSPSGGETQYF
clone_size: .; v_call: TRBV6-1; j_call: TRBJ2-7; d_call: .; cdr3_nt: TGTGCCACCCTACGTGGAGGGGACCCCTACGAGCAGTACTTC; cdr3_aa: CATLRGGDPYEQYF
clone_size: .; v_call: TRBV6-6; j_call: TRBJ1-4; d_call: .; cdr3_nt: TGTGCCAGCAGTTTGGGACGGAATGAAAAACTGTTTTTT; cdr3_aa: CASSLGRNEKLFF
clone_size: once; v_call: TRBV5-1; j_call: TRBJ2-2; d_call: .; cdr3_nt: TGCGCCAGCACCCCGGACAGTTCGAACACCGGGGAGCTGTTTTTT; cdr3_aa: CASTPDSSNTGELFF
clone_size: few; v_call: TRBV5-6; j_call: TRBJ2-4; d_call: .; cdr3_nt: TGTGCCAGCAGCTTGGGGCAGCTAGCCAAAAACATTCAGTACTTC; cdr3_aa: CASSLGQLAKNIQYF
clone_size: .; v_call: TRBV30; j_call: TRBJ1-1; d_call: .; cdr3_nt: TGTGCCTGGAGTTCGGGACGGAACACTGAAGCTTTCTTT; cdr3_aa: CAWSSGRNTEAFF
clone_size: .; v_call: TRBV6-6; j_call: TRBJ1-1; d_call: .; cdr3_nt: TGTGCCAGCAGCCGACCCGGGACCTATGCGAACACTGAAGCTTTCTTT; cdr3_aa: CASSRPGTYANTEAFF
clone_size: .; v_call: TRBV2; j_call: TRBJ2-7; d_call: .; cdr3_nt: TGTGCCAGCAGTGCCCCCCGGGGGAACGAGCAGTACTTC; cdr3_aa: CASSAPRGNEQYF
clone_size: .; v_call: TRBV6-5; j_call: TRBJ2-7; d_call: .; cdr3_nt: TGTGCCAGCAGTTACTCCGGGACACTTGGGGGGGAGCAGTACTTC; cdr3_aa: CASSYSGTLGGEQYF
clone_size: .; v_call: TRBV5-1; j_call: TRBJ1-5; d_call: TRBD1; cdr3_nt: TGCGCCAGCAGCCAGGGGGGTAATCAGCCCCAGCATTTT; cdr3_aa: CASSQGGNQPQHF
clone_size: .; v_call: TRBV18; j_call: TRBJ1-5; d_call: .; cdr3_nt: TGTGCCAGCTCACCGGGGAGGGATCAGCCCCAGCATTTT; cdr3_aa: CASSPGRDQPQHF
clone_size: .; v_call: TRBV18; j_call: TRBJ1-1; d_call: .; cdr3_nt: TGTGCCAGCTCACCTGAGGCAGGGAGCACTGAAGCTTTCTTT; cdr3_aa: CASSPEAGSTEAFF
clone_size: .; v_call: TRBV19; j_call: TRBJ2-3; d_call: .; cdr3_nt: TGTGCCAGCGGAAAGGGGATCTCAGGCACAGATACGCAGTATTTT; cdr3_aa: CASGKGISGTDTQYF